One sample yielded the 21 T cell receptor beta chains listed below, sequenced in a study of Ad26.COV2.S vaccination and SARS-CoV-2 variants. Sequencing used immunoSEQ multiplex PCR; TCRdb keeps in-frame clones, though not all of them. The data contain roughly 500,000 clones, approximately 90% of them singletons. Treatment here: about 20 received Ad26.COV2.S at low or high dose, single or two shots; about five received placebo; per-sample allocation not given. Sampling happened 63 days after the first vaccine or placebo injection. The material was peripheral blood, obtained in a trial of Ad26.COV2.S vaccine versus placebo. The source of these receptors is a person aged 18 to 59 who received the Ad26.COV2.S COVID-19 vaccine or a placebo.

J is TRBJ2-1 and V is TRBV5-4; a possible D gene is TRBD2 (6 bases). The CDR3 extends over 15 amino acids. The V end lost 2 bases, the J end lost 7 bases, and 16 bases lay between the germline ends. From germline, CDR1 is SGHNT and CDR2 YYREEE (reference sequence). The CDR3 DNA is TGTGCCAGCAGCTTCCCTCATGCACGGGGGAATGAGCAGTTCTTC. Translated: CASSFPHARGNEQFF.

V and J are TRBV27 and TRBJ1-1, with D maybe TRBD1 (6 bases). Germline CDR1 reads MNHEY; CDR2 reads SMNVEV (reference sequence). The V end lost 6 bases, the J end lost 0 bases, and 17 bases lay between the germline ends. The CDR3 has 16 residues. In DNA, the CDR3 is TGTGCCAGCAGCCTGGGGGGGGGCGGGTTGAACACTGAAGCTTTCTTT. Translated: CASSLGGGGLNTEAFF.

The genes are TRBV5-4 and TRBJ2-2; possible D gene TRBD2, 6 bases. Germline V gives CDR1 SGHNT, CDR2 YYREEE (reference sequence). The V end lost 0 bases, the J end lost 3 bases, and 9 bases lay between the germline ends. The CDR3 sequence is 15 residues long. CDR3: CASSLGGLYTGELFF. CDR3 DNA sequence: TGTGCCAGCAGCTTGGGGGGACTTTACACCGGGGAGCTGTTTTTT. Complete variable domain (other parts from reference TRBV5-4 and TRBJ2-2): ETGVTQSPTHLIKTRGQQVTLRCSSQSGHNTVSWYQQALGQGPQFIFQYYREEENGRGNFPPRFSGLQFPNYSSELNVNALELDDSALYLCASSLGGLYTGELFFGEGSRLTVL.

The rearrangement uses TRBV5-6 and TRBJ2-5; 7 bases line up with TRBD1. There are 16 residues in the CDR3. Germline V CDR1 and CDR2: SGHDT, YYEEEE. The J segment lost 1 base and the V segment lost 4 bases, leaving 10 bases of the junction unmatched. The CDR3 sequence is CASSNDHRGFQETQYF. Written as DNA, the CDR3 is TGTGCCAGCAGCAATGATCACAGGGGATTCCAAGAGACCCAGTACTTC.

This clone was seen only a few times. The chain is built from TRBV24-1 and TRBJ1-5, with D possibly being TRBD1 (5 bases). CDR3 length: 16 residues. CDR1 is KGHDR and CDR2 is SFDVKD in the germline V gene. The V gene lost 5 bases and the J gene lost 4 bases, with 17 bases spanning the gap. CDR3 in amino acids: CATSGDQGGENQPQHF. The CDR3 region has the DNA TGTGCCACCAGTGGTGACCAGGGTGGGGAGAATCAGCCCCAGCATTTT.

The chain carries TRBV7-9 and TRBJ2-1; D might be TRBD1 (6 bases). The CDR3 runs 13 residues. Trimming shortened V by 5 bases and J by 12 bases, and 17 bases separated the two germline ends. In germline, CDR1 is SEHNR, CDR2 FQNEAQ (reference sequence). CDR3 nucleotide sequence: TGTGCCAGCAGCCCGAATACCCAGGGGTTGCAGTTCTTC. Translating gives CASSPNTQGLQFF.

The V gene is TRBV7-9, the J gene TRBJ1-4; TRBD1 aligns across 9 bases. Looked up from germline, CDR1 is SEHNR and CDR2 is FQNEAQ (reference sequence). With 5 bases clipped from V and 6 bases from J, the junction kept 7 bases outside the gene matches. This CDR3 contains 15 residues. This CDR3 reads CASSPDRGGHEKLFF. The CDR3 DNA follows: TGTGCCAGCAGCCCGGACAGGGGAGGACATGAAAAACTGTTTTTT.

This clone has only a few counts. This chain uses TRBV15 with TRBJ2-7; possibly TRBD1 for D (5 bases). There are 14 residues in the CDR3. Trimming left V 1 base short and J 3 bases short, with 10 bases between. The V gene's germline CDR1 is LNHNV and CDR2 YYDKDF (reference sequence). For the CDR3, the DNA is TGTGCCACCAGCAGAGTAGGGGCGGTCTACGAGCAGTACTTC. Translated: CATSRVGAVYEQYF.

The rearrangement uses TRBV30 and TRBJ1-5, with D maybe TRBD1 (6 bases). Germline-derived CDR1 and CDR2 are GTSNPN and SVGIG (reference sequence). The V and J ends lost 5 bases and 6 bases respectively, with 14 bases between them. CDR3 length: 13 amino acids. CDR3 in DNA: TGTGCCTGGGGGGGAGGGGGAGGTCAGCCCCAGCATTTT. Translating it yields CAWGGGGGQPQHF.

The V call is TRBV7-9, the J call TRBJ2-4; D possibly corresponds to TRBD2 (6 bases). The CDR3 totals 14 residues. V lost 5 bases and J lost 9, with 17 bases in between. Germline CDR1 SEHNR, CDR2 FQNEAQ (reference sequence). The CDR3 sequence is CASSVQGGNGIQYF. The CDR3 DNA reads TGTGCCAGCAGCGTCCAGGGAGGTAATGGCATTCAGTACTTC.

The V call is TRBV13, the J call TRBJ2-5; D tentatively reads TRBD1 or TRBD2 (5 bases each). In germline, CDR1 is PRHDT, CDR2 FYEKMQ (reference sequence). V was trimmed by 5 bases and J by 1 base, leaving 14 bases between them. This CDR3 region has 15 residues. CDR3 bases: TGTGCCAGCAGCCCACCGGGACCAGGCCAAGAGACCCAGTACTTC. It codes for CASSPPGPGQETQYF. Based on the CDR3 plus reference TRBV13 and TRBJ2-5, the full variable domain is AAGVIQSPRHLIKEKRETATLKCYPIPRHDTVYWYQQGPGQDPQFLISFYEKMQSDKGSIPDRFSAQQFSDYHSELNMSSLELGDSALYFCASSPPGPGQETQYFGPGTRLLVL.

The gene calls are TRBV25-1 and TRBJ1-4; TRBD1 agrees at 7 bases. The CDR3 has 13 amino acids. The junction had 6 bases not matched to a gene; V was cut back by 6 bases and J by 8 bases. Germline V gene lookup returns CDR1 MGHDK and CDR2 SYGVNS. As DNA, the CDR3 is TGTGCCAGCAGCGACACAGGGGTAGAAAAACTGTTTTTT. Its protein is CASSDTGVEKLFF.

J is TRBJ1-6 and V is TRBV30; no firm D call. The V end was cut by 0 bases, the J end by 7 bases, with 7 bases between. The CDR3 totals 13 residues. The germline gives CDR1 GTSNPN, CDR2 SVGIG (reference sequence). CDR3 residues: CAWSVPPNSPLHF. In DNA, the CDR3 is TGTGCCTGGAGTGTACCGCCGAATTCACCCCTCCACTTT. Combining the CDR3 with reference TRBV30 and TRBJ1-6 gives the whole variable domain SQTIHQWPATLVQPVGSPLSLECTVEGTSNPNLYWYRQAAGRGLQLLFYSVGIGQISSEVPQNLSASRPQDRQFILSSKKLLLSDSGFYLCAWSVPPNSPLHFGNGTRLTVT.

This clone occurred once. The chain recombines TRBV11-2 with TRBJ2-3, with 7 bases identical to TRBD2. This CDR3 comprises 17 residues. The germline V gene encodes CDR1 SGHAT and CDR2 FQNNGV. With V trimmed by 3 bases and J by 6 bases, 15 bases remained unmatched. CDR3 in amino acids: CASSLGVLAELRDTQYF. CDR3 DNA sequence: TGTGCCAGCAGCTTGGGCGTGCTAGCGGAGCTCCGGGATACGCAGTATTTT.

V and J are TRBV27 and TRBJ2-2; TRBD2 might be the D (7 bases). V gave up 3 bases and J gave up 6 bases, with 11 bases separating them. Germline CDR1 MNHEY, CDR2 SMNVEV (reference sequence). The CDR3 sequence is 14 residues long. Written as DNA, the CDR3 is TGTGCCAGCAGTTTTCGGGGGGCTCCCGGGGAGCTGTTTTTT. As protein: CASSFRGAPGELFF.

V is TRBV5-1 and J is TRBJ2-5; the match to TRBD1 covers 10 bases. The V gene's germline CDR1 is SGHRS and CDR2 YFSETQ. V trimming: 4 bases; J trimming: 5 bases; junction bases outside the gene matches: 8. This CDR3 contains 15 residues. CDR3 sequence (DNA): TGCGCCAGCAGCCCCGGGACAGGGGAGAGGGAGACCCAGTACTTC. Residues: CASSPGTGERETQYF. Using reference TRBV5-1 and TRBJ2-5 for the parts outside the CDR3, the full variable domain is KAGVTQTPRYLIKTRGQQVTLSCSPISGHRSVSWYQQTPGQGLQFLFEYFSETQRNKGNFPGRFSGRQFSNSRSEMNVSTLELGDSALYLCASSPGTGERETQYFGPGTRLLVL.

CDR3 sequence: CASNGAGVRYEQYF. The DNA for the CDR3 is TGTGCCAGCAACGGGGCGGGAGTCCGGTACGAGCAGTACTTC. This chain uses TRBV6-5 with TRBJ2-7; 7 bases match TRBD2. The CDR3 loop spans 14 amino acids. V lost 7 bases, J lost 4 bases, and 10 bases stayed unmatched. Germline assignment: CDR1 MNHEY and CDR2 SVGAGI.

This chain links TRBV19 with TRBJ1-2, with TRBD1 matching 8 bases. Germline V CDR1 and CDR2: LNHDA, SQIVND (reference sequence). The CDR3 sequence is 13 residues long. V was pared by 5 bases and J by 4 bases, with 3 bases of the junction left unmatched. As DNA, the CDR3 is TGTGCCAGTAGTCCCGGACAGGGCTATGGCTACACCTTC. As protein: CASSPGQGYGYTF.

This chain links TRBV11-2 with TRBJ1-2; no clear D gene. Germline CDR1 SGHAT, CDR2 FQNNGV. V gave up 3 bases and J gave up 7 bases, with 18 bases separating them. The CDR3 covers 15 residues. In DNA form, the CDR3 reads TGTGCCAGCAGCTTCATCGGGCGGGGTGTCTCTGGCTACACCTTC. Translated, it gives CASSFIGRGVSGYTF.

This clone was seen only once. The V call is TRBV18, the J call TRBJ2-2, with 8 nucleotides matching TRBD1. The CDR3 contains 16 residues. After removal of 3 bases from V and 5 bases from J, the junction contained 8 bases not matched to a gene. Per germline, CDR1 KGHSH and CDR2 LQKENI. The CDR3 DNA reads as TGTGCCAGCTCACCGGCAGGGGGCGTTTTGACCGGGGAGCTGTTTTTT. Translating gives CASSPAGGVLTGELFF.

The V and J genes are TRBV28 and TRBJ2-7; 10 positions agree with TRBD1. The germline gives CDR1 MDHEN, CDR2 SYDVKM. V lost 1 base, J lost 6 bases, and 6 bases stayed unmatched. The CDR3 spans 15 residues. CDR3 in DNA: TGTGCCAGCAGTTTATCCGGGACAGGGGCTTTCGAGCAGTACTTC. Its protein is CASSLSGTGAFEQYF.